A single TCR beta chain is shown here with its context. Antigen: not known. Generated by immunoSEQ multiplex PCR, the TCRdb table keeps only in-frame clones and is missing some. The sample records about 25,000 clones, approximately 83% being singletons. Before sequencing took place, the ViraFEST assay used viral peptide pools to expand antigen-specific CD4+ T cells. Upon completion of 10 to 11 days in culture, CD4+ T cells were isolated. Vaccinees lacked prior SARS-CoV-2 infection and tested negative for nucleocapsid antibodies. They grew two million PBMC in each well, adding 9.5 to 10 IU/ml IL-2 and 8 to 10 ug/ml peptides. This specimen belongs to a study of vaccination effects on CD4 cells after COVID-19. The study, taken as a whole, reports: In vaccinees who were healthy, merely 1 out of 255 vaccine-induced clones cross-reacted with common cold coronaviruses.

This CDR3 is 14 amino acids long. V lost 5 bases and J lost 1; bases outside the gene matches: 0. From germline, CDR1 is SGHAT and CDR2 FQDESV (reference sequence). This clonotype was obtained from a human donor who received a COVID-19 vaccine. The sequenced sample was CD4+ T cells from PBMCs cultured with HCoV-NL63 spike peptides, obtained before COVID-19 vaccination. The chain recombines TRBV11-1 with TRBJ2-5, with 11 bases matching TRBD2. CDR3 in amino acids: CASSGTSGQETQYF. As DNA, the CDR3 is TGTGCCAGCAGCGGGACTAGCGGCCAAGAGACCCAGTACTTC.